The next 4 T cell receptor beta chains were all read from a single sample in a study of response to subunit inactivated influenza vaccine. TCRdb reprocessed the RT-PCR reads via MiXCR and lists one record per CDR3 protein. The data hold about 780,000 distinct CDR3 sequences, with less than 20% observed a single time. The source was PBMCs from blood, collected about 5 days after vaccination. These receptors all stem from a man aged 50 to 60 who received an inactivated influenza vaccine.

The DNA for the CDR3 is TGCGCCAGCAGCACCCGCCCCGGGACAGGGTCTGAAAAACTGTTTTTT. Encoded protein: CASSTRPGTGSEKLFF. The chain couples TRBV5-1 to TRBJ1-4; TRBD1 agrees at 9 bases. Germline CDR1 SGHRS, CDR2 YFSETQ. J was trimmed by 7 bases and V by 4 bases; bases with no gene match: 11. The CDR3 runs to 16 residues.

This sequence joins TRBV5-5 and TRBJ2-7; unclear D gene. Trimming cost V 0 bases and J 1 base, with 8 bases left between them. Germline assignment: CDR1 SGHKS and CDR2 YYEKEE (reference sequence). CDR3 size: 14 residues. The DNA for the CDR3 is TGTGCCAGCAGCTTGGGGCAGGAATCCTACGAGCAGTACTTC. Encoded protein: CASSLGQESYEQYF.

This clonotype has only a few counts. The rearrangement links TRBV29-1 to TRBJ2-1; 8 bases line up with TRBD2. The CDR3 runs 20 residues. Germline CDR1 is SQVTM and CDR2 is ANQGSEA. V lost 2 bases to trimming and J lost 0 bases; unmatched junction nucleotides: 18. DNA for the CDR3: TGCAGCGTTGAAAAGGGCTACGGTCCTAGCGGGTACAGCTCCTACAATGAGCAGTTCTTC. Its protein product is CSVEKGYGPSGYSSYNEQFF.

This clonotype was detected many times. The rearrangement uses TRBV6-2 or TRBV6-3 and TRBJ1-5; 7 positions agree with TRBD1. The CDR3 totals 14 residues. Germline V gene data show CDR1 as MNHEY and CDR2 as SVGEGT. V shed 3 bases, J shed 4 bases, and the junction held 3 bases outside the gene matches. CDR3 protein: CASSYGDSNQPQHF. Here the CDR3 DNA reads TGTGCCAGCAGTTATGGGGACAGTAATCAGCCCCAGCATTTT.